This TCR beta chain was captured by sequencing in a study of blood T cells in healthy people across ages. Study-level information: Roughly one uniquely barcoded beta molecule per two T cells was captured.

The extraction recovered at least 5 micrograms of total RNA per sample. The CDR3 covers 15 residues. CDR1 MDHEN and CDR2 SYDVKM come from the germline V gene. V was shortened by 3 bases and J by 1 base, with 12 bases between the two germline ends. Primed by a sample-barcoded 5' primer and a J-beta primer mix, a second PCR proceeded for 7 to 11 cycles. The template-switch adaptor was a 5' adaptor with 12 random nucleotides. It tagged each cDNA molecule. The yield of each sample was at least 3 million CDR3-containing paired-end reads. In TCRdb, the 5' RACE reads were re-called with MiXCR into one record per CDR3 protein. The sample holds about 720,000 distinct CDR3 sequences, 22% seen once.

This TCR came from a man between 65 and 79 years old in good health. Material: blood. The rearrangement joins TRBV28 to TRBJ1-1, with D perhaps TRBD1 (5 bases). The CDR3 sequence: CASSLTGAWNTEAFF. CDR3 sequence (DNA): TGTGCCAGCAGTTTGACCGGGGCATGGAACACTGAAGCTTTCTTT.